This T cell receptor (beta chain) was sequenced in a study of T cell changes during pregnancy in multiple sclerosis. The CDR3 runs to 12 residues. The germline CDR1 and CDR2 sequences are SGHDT and YYEEEE. The V and J ends lost 4 bases and 8 bases respectively, with 10 bases between them. Sequencing was performed with immunoSEQ multiplex PCR; in TCRdb, only in-frame clones are kept and a portion is missing. The sample has 35,000 to 50,000 clones, roughly 88% seen once; the top ten hold about 1.5%. This sequence joins TRBV5-6 and TRBJ2-1, with D possibly being TRBD1 (5 bases). The sample was PBMCs (not recorded whether the cells were cultured). This clonotype was obtained from a female donor with multiple sclerosis, enrolled in a pregnancy study. CDR3 sequence reads: CASSQGSHEQFF. CDR3 coding DNA: TGTGCCAGCAGCCAGGGTTCCCATGAGCAGTTCTTC.